These 8 T cell receptor beta chains share one sample of origin, sequenced in a study of blood T cell repertoires in COVID-19 (dated by TCRdb to the early 2020s). Library construction relied on the immunoSEQ multiplex PCR assay. The clones in this table, taken by TCRdb from immuneACCESS, are in-frame only. Not every clone is retained; where verified, under half of the shortfall comes from an unresolved V gene, and the cause of the rest is unknown. This sample has some 110,000 clones in its table, and around 80% of those were observed once. The ten biggest clones cover under 8% of the sample. Sequenced sample: peripheral blood. These receptors came from a man of 80 years or more with COVID-19, enrolled during active disease.

The CDR3 DNA sequence: TGTGCCAGCAGCCGGACTAGAAGGTACAATGAGCAGTTCTTC. Encoded protein: CASSRTRRYNEQFF. The chain recombines TRBV6-5 with TRBJ2-1, with 7 bases identical to TRBD2. Germline CDR1 and CDR2: MNHEY and SVGAGI. The CDR3 consists of 14 residues. V shed 6 bases, J shed 4 bases, and the junction held 6 bases outside the gene matches.

This rearrangement joins TRBV18 to TRBJ1-3, with D unresolved. V was clipped by 1 base and J by 0 bases, with 13 bases between them. The CDR3 is 17 amino acids. CDR1 and CDR2 from the germline V gene are KGHSH and LQKENI. The CDR3 reads CASSPQTRDYSGNTIYF. The CDR3 region has the DNA TGTGCCAGCTCACCACAGACTAGGGATTACTCTGGAAACACCATATATTTT.

This rearrangement joins TRBV28 to TRBJ1-1, with D tentatively TRBD1 (6 bases). Germline values: CDR1 MDHEN, CDR2 SYDVKM. Trimming stripped 10 bases from V and 4 bases from J, with 13 bases between. The CDR3 consists of 12 residues. CDR3 nucleotides: TGTGCCACCGAGGGGGGGTCCACTGAAGCTTTCTTT. This translates into CATEGGSTEAFF.

This chain connects TRBV27 to TRBJ1-1, with 8 positions matching TRBD1. The CDR3 extends over 15 amino acids. Germline lookup yields CDR1 MNHEY and CDR2 SMNVEV (reference sequence). With 4 bases clipped from V and 1 base from J, the junction kept 5 bases outside the gene matches. DNA of the CDR3: TGTGCCAGCAGTTCCCCCGGGACAGGGAACACTGAAGCTTTCTTT. Amino acid sequence: CASSSPGTGNTEAFF.

This clone showed up just once. The chain carries TRBV29-1 and TRBJ2-7; 14 bases agree with TRBD2. The CDR3 consists of 15 residues. Losses at the gene ends were 1 base for V and 3 bases for J; bases not matched to a gene: 2. Germline loops: CDR1 SQVTM, CDR2 ANQGSEA. The CDR3: CSVEGLAGGDYEQYF. The DNA of the CDR3 is TGCAGCGTTGAAGGACTAGCGGGAGGGGACTACGAGCAGTACTTC.

V gene TRBV28 combines with J gene TRBJ2-1; 13 bases agree with TRBD2. This CDR3 has 17 residues. V shed 5 bases and J 4 bases; nucleotides not matched to a gene: 8. Germline CDR1 and CDR2: MDHEN and SYDVKM. The CDR3 spells CASSAQPGLAGYNEQFF. The CDR3 DNA reads TGTGCCAGCAGTGCCCAACCGGGACTAGCGGGATACAATGAGCAGTTCTTC.

The genes are TRBV4-2 and TRBJ1-1; tentatively, D is TRBD1 (5 bases). CDR1 and CDR2 (germline): LGHNA, YNFKEQ. The length of the CDR3 is 13 residues. V was shortened by 5 bases and J by 1 base, with 8 bases between the two germline ends. The DNA for the CDR3 is TGTGCCAGCAGCTACAGGAAGAACACTGAAGCTTTCTTT. Amino acid sequence: CASSYRKNTEAFF.

The rearrangement uses TRBV18 and TRBJ2-7, with 8 bases aligning to TRBD1. Germline assignment: CDR1 KGHSH and CDR2 LQKENI. V lost 1 base and J lost 3; bases outside the gene matches: 11. There are 17 residues in the CDR3. The CDR3 DNA follows: TGTGCCAGCTCACCACGGTTGGACAGGGCGGACCACTACGAGCAGTACTTC. Encoded protein: CASSPRLDRADHYEQYF.